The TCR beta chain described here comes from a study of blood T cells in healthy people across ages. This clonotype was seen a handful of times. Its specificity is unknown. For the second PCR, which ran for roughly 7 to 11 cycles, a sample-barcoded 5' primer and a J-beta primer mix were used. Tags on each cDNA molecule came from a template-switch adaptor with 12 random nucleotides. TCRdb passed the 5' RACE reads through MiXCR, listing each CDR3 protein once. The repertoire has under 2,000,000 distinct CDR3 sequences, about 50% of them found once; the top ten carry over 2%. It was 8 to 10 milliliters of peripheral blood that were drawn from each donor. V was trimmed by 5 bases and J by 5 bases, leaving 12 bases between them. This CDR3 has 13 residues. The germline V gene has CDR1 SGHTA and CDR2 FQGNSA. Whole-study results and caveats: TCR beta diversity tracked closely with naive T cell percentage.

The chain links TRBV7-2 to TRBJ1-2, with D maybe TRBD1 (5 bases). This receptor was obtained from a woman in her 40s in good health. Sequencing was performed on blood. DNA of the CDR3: TGTGCCAGCAGCGTACCGACAGAATATGGCTACACCTTC. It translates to CASSVPTEYGYTF.